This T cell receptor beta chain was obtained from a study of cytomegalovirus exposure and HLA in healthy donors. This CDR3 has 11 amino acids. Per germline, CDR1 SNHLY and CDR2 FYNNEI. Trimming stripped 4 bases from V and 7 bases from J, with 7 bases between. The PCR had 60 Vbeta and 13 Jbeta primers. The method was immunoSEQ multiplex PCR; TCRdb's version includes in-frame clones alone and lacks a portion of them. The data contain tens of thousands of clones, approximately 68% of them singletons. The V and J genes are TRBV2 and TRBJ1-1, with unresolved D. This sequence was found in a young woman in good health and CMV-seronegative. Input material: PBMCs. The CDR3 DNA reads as TGTGCCAGCAGTGTTGTCAATGAAGCTTTCTTT. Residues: CASSVVNEAFF.